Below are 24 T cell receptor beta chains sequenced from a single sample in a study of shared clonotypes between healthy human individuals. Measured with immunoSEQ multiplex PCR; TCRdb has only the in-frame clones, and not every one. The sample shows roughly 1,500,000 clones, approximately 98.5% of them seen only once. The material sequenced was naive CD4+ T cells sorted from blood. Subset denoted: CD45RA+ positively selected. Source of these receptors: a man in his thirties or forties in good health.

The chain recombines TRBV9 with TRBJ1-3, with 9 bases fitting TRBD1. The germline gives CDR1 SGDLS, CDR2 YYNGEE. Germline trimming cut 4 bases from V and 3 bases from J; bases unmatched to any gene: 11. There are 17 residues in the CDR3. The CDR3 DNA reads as TGTGCCAGCAGCCCAACGGGGACAGGGACTGGTGGAAACACCATATATTTT. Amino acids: CASSPTGTGTGGNTIYF.

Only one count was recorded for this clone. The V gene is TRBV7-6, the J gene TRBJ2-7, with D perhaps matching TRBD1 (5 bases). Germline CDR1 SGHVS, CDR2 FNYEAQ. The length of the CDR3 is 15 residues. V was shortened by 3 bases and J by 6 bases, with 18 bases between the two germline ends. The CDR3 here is CASSFQGSWMGEQYF. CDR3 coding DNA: TGTGCCAGCAGCTTCCAGGGTTCCTGGATGGGCGAGCAGTACTTC.

The CDR3: CASSPQQDDHYGYTF. The CDR3, as DNA: TGTGCCAGCTCACCACAACAGGACGACCACTATGGCTACACCTTC. The genes are TRBV18 and TRBJ1-2, with D perhaps TRBD1 (5 bases). The CDR3 is 15 amino acids. The V end lost 1 base, the J end lost 3 bases, and 12 bases lay between the germline ends. The germline CDR1 and CDR2 sequences are KGHSH and LQKENI.

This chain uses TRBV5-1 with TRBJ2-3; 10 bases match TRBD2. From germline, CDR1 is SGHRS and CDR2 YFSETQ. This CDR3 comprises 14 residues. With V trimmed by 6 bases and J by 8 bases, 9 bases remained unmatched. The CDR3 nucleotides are TGCGCCAGCAATCTAGCGGGAGAAGGGGGTACGCAGTATTTT. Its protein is CASNLAGEGGTQYF.

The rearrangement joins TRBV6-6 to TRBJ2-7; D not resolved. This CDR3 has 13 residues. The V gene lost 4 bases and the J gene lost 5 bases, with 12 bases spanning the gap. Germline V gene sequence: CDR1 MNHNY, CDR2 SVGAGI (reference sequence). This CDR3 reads CASSSPVLHEQYF. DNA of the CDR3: TGTGCCAGCAGTTCACCGGTGCTGCACGAGCAGTACTTC.

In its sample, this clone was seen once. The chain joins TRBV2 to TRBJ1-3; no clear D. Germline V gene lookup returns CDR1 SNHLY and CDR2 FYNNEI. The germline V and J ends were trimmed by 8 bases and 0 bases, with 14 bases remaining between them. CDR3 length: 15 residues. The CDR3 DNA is TGTGCCAGCTCTCCTTCTCGCAGCTCTGGAAACACCATATATTTT. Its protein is CASSPSRSSGNTIYF.

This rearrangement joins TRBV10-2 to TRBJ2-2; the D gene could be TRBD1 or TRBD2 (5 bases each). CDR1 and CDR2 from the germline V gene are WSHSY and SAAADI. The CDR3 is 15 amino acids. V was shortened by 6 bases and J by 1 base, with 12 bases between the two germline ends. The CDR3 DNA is TGCGCCAGCAGATGGGACGTGGGGAACACCGGGGAGCTGTTTTTT. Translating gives CASRWDVGNTGELFF.

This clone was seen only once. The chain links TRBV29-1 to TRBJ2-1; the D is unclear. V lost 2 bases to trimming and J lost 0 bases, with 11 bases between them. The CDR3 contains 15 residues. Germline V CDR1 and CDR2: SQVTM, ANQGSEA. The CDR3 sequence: CSVELLESSYNEQFF. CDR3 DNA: TGCAGCGTTGAACTCTTGGAGAGCTCCTACAATGAGCAGTTCTTC.

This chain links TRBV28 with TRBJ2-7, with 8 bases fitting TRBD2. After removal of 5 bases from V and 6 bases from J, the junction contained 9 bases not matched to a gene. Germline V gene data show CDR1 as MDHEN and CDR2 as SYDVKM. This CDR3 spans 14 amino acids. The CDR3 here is CASSSGSPVLEQYF. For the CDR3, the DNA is TGTGCCAGCAGTAGCGGGAGTCCCGTCCTCGAGCAGTACTTC.

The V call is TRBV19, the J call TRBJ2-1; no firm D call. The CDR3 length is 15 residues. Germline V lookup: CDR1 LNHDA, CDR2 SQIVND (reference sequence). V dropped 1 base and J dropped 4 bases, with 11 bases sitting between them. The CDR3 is CASSIGGSHYNEQFF. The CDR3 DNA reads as TGTGCCAGTAGTATAGGCGGAAGCCATTACAATGAGCAGTTCTTC.

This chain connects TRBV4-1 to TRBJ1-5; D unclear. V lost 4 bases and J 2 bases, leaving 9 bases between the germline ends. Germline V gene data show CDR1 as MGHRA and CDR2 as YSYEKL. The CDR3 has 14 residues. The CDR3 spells CASSLMGGNQPQHF. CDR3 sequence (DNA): TGCGCCAGCAGCCTCATGGGCGGCAATCAGCCCCAGCATTTT.

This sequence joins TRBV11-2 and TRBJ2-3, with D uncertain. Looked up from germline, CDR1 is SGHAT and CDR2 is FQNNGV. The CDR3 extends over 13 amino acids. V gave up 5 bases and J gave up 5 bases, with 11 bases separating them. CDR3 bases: TGTGCCAGCAGCCCTGGACCGGAAGATACGCAGTATTTT. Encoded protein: CASSPGPEDTQYF.

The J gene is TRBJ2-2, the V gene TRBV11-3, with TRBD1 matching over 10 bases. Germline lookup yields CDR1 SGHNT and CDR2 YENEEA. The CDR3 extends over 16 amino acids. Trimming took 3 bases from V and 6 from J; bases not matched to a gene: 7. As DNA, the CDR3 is TGTGCCAGCAGCTTTGGACAGGGGGGCCGTCCCGGGGAGCTGTTTTTT. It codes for CASSFGQGGRPGELFF.

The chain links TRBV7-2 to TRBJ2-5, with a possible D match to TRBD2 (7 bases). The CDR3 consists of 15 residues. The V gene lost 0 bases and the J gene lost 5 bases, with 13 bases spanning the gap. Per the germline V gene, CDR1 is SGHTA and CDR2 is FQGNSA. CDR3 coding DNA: TGTGCCAGCAGCTTAGCGCTGCGGGGGCCGGAGACCCAGTACTTC. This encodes CASSLALRGPETQYF.

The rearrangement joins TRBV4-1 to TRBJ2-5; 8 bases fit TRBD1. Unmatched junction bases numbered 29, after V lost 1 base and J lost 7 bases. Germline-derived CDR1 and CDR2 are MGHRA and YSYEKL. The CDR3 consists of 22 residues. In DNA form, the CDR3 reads TGCGCCAGCAGCCAAGTTGTATTTTCGGAGGACAGGGTGATAGCGGAGCGCCCGACCCAGTACTTC. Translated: CASSQVVFSEDRVIAERPTQYF.

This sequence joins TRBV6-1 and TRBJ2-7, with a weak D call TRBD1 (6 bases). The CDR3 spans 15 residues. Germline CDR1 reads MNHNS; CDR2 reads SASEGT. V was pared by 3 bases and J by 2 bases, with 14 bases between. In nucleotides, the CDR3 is TGTGCCAGCAGTGACTGGACAGCAAATACCTACGAGCAGTACTTC. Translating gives CASSDWTANTYEQYF.

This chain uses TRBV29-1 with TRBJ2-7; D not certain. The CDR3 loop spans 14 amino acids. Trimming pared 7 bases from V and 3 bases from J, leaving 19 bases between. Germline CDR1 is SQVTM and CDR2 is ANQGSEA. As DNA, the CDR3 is TGCAGCGCCCACCATCCGGGCTATCGCTACGAGCAGTACTTC. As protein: CSAHHPGYRYEQYF.

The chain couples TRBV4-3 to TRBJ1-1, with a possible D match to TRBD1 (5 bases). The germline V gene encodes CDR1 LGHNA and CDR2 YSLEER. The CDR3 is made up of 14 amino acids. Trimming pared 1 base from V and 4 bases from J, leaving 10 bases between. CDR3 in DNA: TGCGCCAGCAGCCAAGGACGGGACTTCACTGAAGCTTTCTTT. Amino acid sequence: CASSQGRDFTEAFF.

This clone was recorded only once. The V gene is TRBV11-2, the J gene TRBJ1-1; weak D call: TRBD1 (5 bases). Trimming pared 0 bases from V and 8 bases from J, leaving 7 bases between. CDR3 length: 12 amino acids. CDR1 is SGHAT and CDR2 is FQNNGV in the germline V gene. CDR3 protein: CASSLERTEAFF. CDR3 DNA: TGTGCCAGCAGCTTAGAAAGGACAGAAGCTTTCTTT.

The CDR3 nucleotides are TGTGCCAGCAGCGTGACACCCGGGACTAATGAAAAACTGTTTTTT. Its protein product is CASSVTPGTNEKLFF. This chain joins TRBV9 and TRBJ1-4; D remains ambiguous. This CDR3 contains 15 residues. Germline loops: CDR1 SGDLS, CDR2 YYNGEE. The ends were cut back, 2 bases at V and 2 bases at J, with 10 bases in the middle.

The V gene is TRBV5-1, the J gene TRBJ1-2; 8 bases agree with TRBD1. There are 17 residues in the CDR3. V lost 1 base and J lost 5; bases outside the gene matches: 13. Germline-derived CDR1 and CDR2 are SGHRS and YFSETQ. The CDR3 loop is CASSLIAGGAVSYGYTF. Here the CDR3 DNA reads TGCGCCAGCAGCTTGATCGCAGGGGGCGCGGTGTCGTATGGCTACACCTTC.

The CDR3: CASNLGGRVYGYTF. The CDR3 DNA reads as TGTGCCAGCAACCTGGGGGGCAGGGTCTATGGCTACACCTTC. The chain links TRBV28 to TRBJ1-2; D may be TRBD1 (6 bases). Germline CDR1 reads MDHEN; CDR2 reads SYDVKM. Trimming took off 7 bases at V and 4 bases at J, with 16 bases between the two ends. The CDR3 has 14 residues.

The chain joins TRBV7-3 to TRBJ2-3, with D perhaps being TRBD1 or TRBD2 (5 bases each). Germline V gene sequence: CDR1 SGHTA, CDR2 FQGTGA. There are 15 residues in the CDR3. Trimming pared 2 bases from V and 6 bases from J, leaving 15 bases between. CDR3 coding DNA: TGTGCCAGCAGCTTACAGGGACGTGGGGCCGATACGCAGTATTTT. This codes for CASSLQGRGADTQYF. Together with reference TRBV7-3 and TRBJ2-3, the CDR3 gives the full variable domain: GAGVSQTPSNKVTEKGKYVELRCDPISGHTALYWYRQSLGQGPEFLIYFQGTGAADDSGLPNDRFFAVRPEGSVSTLKIQRTERGDSAVYLCASSLQGRGADTQYFGPGTRLTVL.

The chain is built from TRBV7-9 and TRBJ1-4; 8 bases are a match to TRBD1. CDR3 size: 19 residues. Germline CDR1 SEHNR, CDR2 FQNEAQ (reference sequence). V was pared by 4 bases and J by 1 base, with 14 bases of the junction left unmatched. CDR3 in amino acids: CASSSFGGRGRGTNEKLFF. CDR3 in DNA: TGTGCCAGCAGCTCCTTCGGGGGCAGGGGGCGGGGAACTAATGAAAAACTGTTTTTT.